Listed below are T cell receptor beta chains from one sample, sequenced in a study of early T cells in non-severe SARS-CoV-2 infection. TCRdb recomputed calls from the 5' RACE reads with MiXCR, one row per CDR3 protein. In the table there are 75,000 to 80,000 distinct CDR3 sequences, around 9.9% of which are singletons. Source material: whole blood. Receptors were obtained from an adult who was a healthcare worker with PCR-confirmed SARS-CoV-2 infection or an uninfected control (not recorded which). Both conserved end residues are part of each CDR3. The D gene is left open where the match is weak. Expanded clones get a size class; other rows say once, few or many, or leave the size out.

many	TRBV3-1	TRBD2	TRBJ2-3	TGTGCCAGCAGCCAAGATTCCACTAGCGGGAGCTATCGCACAGATACGCAGTATTTT	CASSQDSTSGSYRTDTQYF
few	TRBV10-3	-	TRBJ2-3	TGTGCCATCAGAGGGACTTCAGATACGCAGTATTTT	CAIRGTSDTQYF
many	TRBV6-5	-	TRBJ1-1	TGTGCCAGCAGACCCCCGACGAACACTGAAGCTTTCTTT	CASRPPTNTEAFF
-	TRBV14	-	TRBJ2-5	TGTGCCAGCAGCCAAGGTACAGATCGGGGGAGAGGAGAGACCCAGTACTTC	CASSQGTDRGRGETQYF
many	TRBV6-1	-	TRBJ2-2	TGTGCCAGCAGGAGGACTTTCGGGGAGCTGTTTTTT	CASRRTFGELFF
many	TRBV27	-	TRBJ2-1	TGTGCCAGCGGGGGAAGTCGGGGGGCTTCCTACAATGAGCAGTTCTTC	CASGGSRGASYNEQFF
many	TRBV7-6	-	TRBJ1-1	TGTGCCAGCAGTCAGTCGAAGAACACTGAAGCTTTCTTT	CASSQSKNTEAFF
many	TRBV5-5	-	TRBJ1-2	TGTGCCAGCAGCTCGTTCGACGGGAACTATGGCTACACCTTC	CASSSFDGNYGYTF
-	TRBV28	-	TRBJ2-7	TGTGCCAGCAGTTTTTCTCAGCGGGTGCAGTACTTC	CASSFSQRVQYF
-	TRBV7-9	-	TRBJ1-1	TGTGCCAGCACCTTACTCGGGACGTCTGACACTGAAGCTTTCTTT	CASTLLGTSDTEAFF
-	TRBV29-1	TRBD1	TRBJ1-1	TGCAGCGTCCTTCCTTTGCAGGGACAGGGAATTCTTATGAACACTGAAGCTTTCTTT	CSVLPLQGQGILMNTEAFF
many	TRBV12-3/TRBV12-4	-	TRBJ2-7	TGTGCCAGCAGTTTGGGGAGCTCCTACGAGCAGTACTTC	CASSLGSSYEQYF
medium-sized	TRBV6-6	-	TRBJ2-7	TGTGCCAGCAGCGAAACCTACGAGCAGTACTTC	CASSETYEQYF
many	TRBV6-2/TRBV6-3	-	TRBJ1-1	TGTGCCATCTGGACACCCCGGCGGACTGAAGCTTTCTTT	CAIWTPRRTEAFF
many	TRBV27	TRBD1	TRBJ2-5	TGTGCCAGCGGACAGGGGGCCTGGGAGACCCAGTACTTC	CASGQGAWETQYF
few	TRBV18	-	TRBJ1-6	TGTGCCAGCTCACCACGGGAGGCGAATTCACCCCTCCACTTT	CASSPREANSPLHF
few	TRBV19	-	TRBJ2-2	TGTGCCAGTAGCGACCCGACAGCTAGGGGCACCGGGGAGCTGTTTTTT	CASSDPTARGTGELFF
many	TRBV3-1	TRBD1	TRBJ1-6	TGTGCCAGCAGCCCTGACAGGGGACATAATTCACCCCTCCACTTT	CASSPDRGHNSPLHF
many	TRBV15	TRBD1	TRBJ2-1	TGTGCCACCCGAGAAAGGACAGGAAGCTCCTACAATGAGCAGTTCTTC	CATRERTGSSYNEQFF
-	TRBV7-2	-	TRBJ2-2	TGTGCCAGCAACGTCGGAGGGAGGACCGGGGAGCTGTTTTTT	CASNVGGRTGELFF
-	TRBV7-2	-	TRBJ2-7	TGTGCCAGCAGCAGTACAACTCTGAGTCAGTACTTC	CASSSTTLSQYF
-	TRBV5-4	-	TRBJ2-1	TGTGCCAGCAGCTTGCCCCAGTACAATGAGCAGTTCTTC	CASSLPQYNEQFF
few	TRBV7-9	-	TRBJ1-1	TGTGCCAGCAGCTTAGTCCAGGGGGAAGCTTTCTTT	CASSLVQGEAFF
-	TRBV12-3/TRBV12-4	-	TRBJ1-5	TGTGCCAGCAGTTTTGAGCGAGATCAGCCCCAGCATTTT	CASSFERDQPQHF
many	TRBV11-3	TRBD2	TRBJ2-1	TGTGCCAGCAGTCTGCTAGCGGGAGGAACAGGGAATGAGCAGTTCTTC	CASSLLAGGTGNEQFF
many	TRBV11-2	TRBD1	TRBJ2-1	TGTGCCAGCAGCTCTGGACAGGTAGAGCAGTTCTTC	CASSSGQVEQFF
-	TRBV15	-	TRBJ2-5	TGTGCCACCAGCAGCCCCGGCGGTGGGACCCAGTACTTC	CATSSPGGGTQYF